This T cell receptor (beta chain) was recovered during a study of blood T cell repertoires in COVID-19 (dated by TCRdb to 2018 to 2021). Regarding the complete study: Samples from collaborators originated in the United States, Italy and Spain and spanned both the acute and convalescent phases of COVID-19. Deeply sampled blood TCRbeta repertoires from subjects exposed to, actively infected with, or recovered from COVID-19 were included in the dataset. The prospective study material was composed of cDNA or gDNA derived from T cells, B-cell-depleted T cells, or PBMCs. The repertoires were released in a freely available public database meant as a resource for research on the immune response to SARS-CoV-2. Where HLA class I and class II types were available, the types were taken from metadata supplied by the sample provider, not from assay-based typing. Nearly every sample came with metadata listing a de-identified subject ID, COVID-19 status, age in years and sex. Samples were obtained from the ongoing ImmuneRACE study (first 160 participants) and from approximately 1,200 subjects provided by 6 global collaborators. What the study reported, not specific to this receptor: How much clinical and demographic metadata was included differed by source and by participant, and the metadata was provided uncurated.

Spanning cysteine to phenylalanine, the CDR3 consists of 14 amino acids. Just the 42-base CDR3 DNA is kept, in frame starting at base 1. Per the germline V gene, SGHRS is the CDR1 and YFSETQ is the CDR2. TCRbeta CDR3 regions were amplified from genomic DNA using the immunoSEQ Assay, a bias-controlled multiplex PCR. Per the original workflow: The number of nucleated cells in each sample was estimated by amplification of reference gene primers within the assay. To quantify the absolute abundance of each unique TCRbeta CDR3 rearrangement, sequence reads were collapsed and filtered. For each sample, productive Simpson clonality was calculated as the square root of Simpson's diversity index over productive rearrangements. In its TCRdb copy, this immuneACCESS table keeps in-frame sequences only and misses some clones. Where compared with another copy, unresolved V genes explain less than half of these, and the others have no known cause. V, J and clone size reflect that table, while D and trimming were determined from the DNA. A total of approximately 250,000 clones appear in this sample, roughly 80% of them only once. Approximately 4.5% of the sample comes from the top ten.

There are a few counts of this clone. The target of this receptor is not known. One junction end disagrees with the germline gene, perhaps due to a read error. In the prospective study, participants were roughly 18 to 100 years old, resided in 25 or so geographic areas of the United States, and were enrolled through a virtual design. In the prospective study, cohorts were assigned on the basis of participant-reported clinical history obtained from a screening survey and a study questionnaire. In the prospective study, whole blood, serum and a nasopharyngeal or oropharyngeal swab were collected from each participant by mobile phlebotomists. Prospective study participants could optionally give additional blood draws and questionnaires over a roughly two-month period. Before DNA extraction, blood samples from the prospective study were shipped at room temperature or frozen.

The sample consisted of PBMCs or T cells enriched from blood (not recorded which). This TCR came from a man aged 25 to 40 with acute COVID-19. The sequence is built from TRBV5-1 and TRBJ1-1; 8 middle bases align to TRBD1. Read as DNA, the sequence is TGTGCCAGCAGCTTGGCCAGGGGGCGAACTGAAGCTTTCTTT. This translates into CASSLARGRTEAFF.